The clone carrying this TCR beta chain was observed a few times. MiXCR was run by TCRdb on the 5' RACE reads, yielding one entry per CDR3 protein. Of about 140,000 distinct CDR3 sequences listed, roughly 15% are singletons. Germline CDR1 is MNHEY and CDR2 is SVGEGT. The V gene end was trimmed by 6 bases and the J gene end by 2 bases; junction bases not matched to a gene: 9. This CDR3 comprises 16 residues. This entry is derived from a study of T-cell memory formation after mild COVID-19. Sequenced: PBMCs or a T cell subset sorted from them (not recorded which). This receptor was identified in an adult woman who had mild COVID-19 (a few samples of this study predate the infection). Cell type and time point are not known. This rearrangement joins TRBV6-2 or TRBV6-3 to TRBJ2-3; TRBD2 aligns across 9 bases. The CDR3 is CASSVGSGGSTDTQYF. Written as DNA, the CDR3 is TGTGCCAGCAGCGTCGGGAGCGGGGGGTCCACAGATACGCAGTATTTT.